This T cell receptor beta chain was identified in a study of shared clonotypes between healthy human individuals. This table comes from immunoSEQ multiplex PCR, and its TCRdb copy is limited to in-frame clones, with some not included. The table includes about 680,000 clones, approximately 74% detected once. This clone was seen only once. The germline V gene encodes CDR1 KGHSH and CDR2 LQKENI. Deletions cut 0 bases from V and 10 bases from J, with 14 bases between. This CDR3 has 14 residues. V gene TRBV18 combines with J gene TRBJ2-3; D ambiguous. The TCR comes from a woman younger than 45 in good health. Sequenced input: memory CD4+ T cells sorted from blood. Noted subset: CD45RA-negative fraction. The CDR3, as DNA: TGTGCCAGCTCACCACCTTCCACCTCAATCTCGCAGTATTTT. This encodes CASSPPSTSISQYF.